The T cell receptor beta chain under discussion was sequenced for a study of cytomegalovirus exposure and HLA in healthy donors. Germline V gene lookup returns CDR1 SNHLY and CDR2 FYNNEI. The CDR3 totals 15 residues. V lost 6 bases to trimming and J lost 3 bases, with 17 bases between them. PCR used 60 Vbeta primers and 13 Jbeta primers. TCRdb's copy holds only in-frame clones and misses some; the assay was immunoSEQ multiplex PCR. Of about 140,000 clones in the sample, around 80% are singletons; the top ten hold about 1.2%. The genes are TRBV2 and TRBJ1-1; TRBD1 is a possible D gene (6 bases). The sequencing input was PBMCs. This sequence originates from a female donor in good health and CMV-seronegative. CDR3: CASRDPGRGHTEAFF. In nucleotides, the CDR3 is TGTGCCAGCAGGGACCCCGGGCGGGGGCACACTGAAGCTTTCTTT.